The sample holds a few counts of the clone carrying this T cell receptor (beta chain). Its target is not known. The beta constant-region primer was an equimolar mix of two oligonucleotides covering TRBC1 and TRBC2. Ligated cDNA was amplified by four rounds of PCR with nested alpha and beta constant-region primers and SP2. TCRdb fed the UMI-ligation and nested PCR reads into MiXCR, producing one record per CDR3 protein. The table includes around 140,000 distinct CDR3 sequences, more than 15% detected once. This specimen comes from a study of naive and memory T cell subsets. General observations from the study: Possibly reflecting memory cells re-expressing CD45RA, a few larger clonotypes occurred in naive repertoires, especially CD8.

Trimming removed 3 bases at V and 4 bases at J, with 12 bases between. Germline V CDR1 and CDR2: MNHEY, SMNVEV (reference sequence). The CDR3 sequence is 14 residues long. The clonotype comes from a human donor in good health. What was sequenced was naive CD8+ T cells from blood. The chain recombines TRBV27 with TRBJ1-1; D uncertain. The CDR3 here is CASSFGPSGTEAFF. In DNA form, the CDR3 reads TGTGCCAGCAGTTTTGGCCCTTCGGGCACTGAAGCTTTCTTT.